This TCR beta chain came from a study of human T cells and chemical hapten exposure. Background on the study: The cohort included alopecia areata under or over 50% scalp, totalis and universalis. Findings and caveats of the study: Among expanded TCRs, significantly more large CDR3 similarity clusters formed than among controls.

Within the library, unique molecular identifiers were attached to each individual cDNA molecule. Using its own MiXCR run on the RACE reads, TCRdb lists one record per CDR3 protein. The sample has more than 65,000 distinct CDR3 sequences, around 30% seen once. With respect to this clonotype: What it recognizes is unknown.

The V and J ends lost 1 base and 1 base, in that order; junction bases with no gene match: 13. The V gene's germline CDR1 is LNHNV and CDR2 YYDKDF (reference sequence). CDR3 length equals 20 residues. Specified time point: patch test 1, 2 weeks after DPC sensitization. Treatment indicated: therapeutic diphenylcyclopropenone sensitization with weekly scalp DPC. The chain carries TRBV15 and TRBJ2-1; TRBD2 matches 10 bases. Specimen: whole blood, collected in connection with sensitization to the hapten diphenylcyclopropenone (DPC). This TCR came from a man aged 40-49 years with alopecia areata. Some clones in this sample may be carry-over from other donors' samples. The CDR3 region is CATSRGRGLAGEGSYNEQFF. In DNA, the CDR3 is TGTGCCACCAGCAGAGGCCGAGGGCTAGCGGGAGAGGGTTCCTACAATGAGCAGTTCTTC.